These T cell receptor beta chains were read from a single sample in a study of shared clonotypes between healthy human individuals. Sequenced by immunoSEQ multiplex PCR; TCRdb stores in-frame clones only, minus some. The sample gives 170,000 or so clones, approximately 70% of which show up once; 10% is in the top ten. Sequencing input: memory CD4+ T cells sorted from blood. Receptor source: a man aged 30 to 45 in good health. CDR3s include the opening cysteine and the closing phenylalanine or tryptophan. The D gene is left open where the match is weak. Size values are once, few and many counts, or a class for expanded clones, and some rows have none.

abundance: once; j_gene: TRBJ2-7; v_gene: TRBV7-2; d_gene: .; CDR3nt: TGTGCCAGCAGCTTAGTAGGGGGTTACGAGCAGTACTTC; CDR3aa: CASSLVGGYEQYF
abundance: .; j_gene: TRBJ2-1; v_gene: TRBV29-1; d_gene: .; CDR3nt: TGCAGCGTCGGACTGACCAGGGAGCAGTTCTTC; CDR3aa: CSVGLTREQFF
abundance: few; j_gene: TRBJ2-7; v_gene: TRBV27; d_gene: TRBD1; CDR3nt: TGTGCCAGCAGAAGACCGGGACAGGCCTACGAGCAGTACTTC; CDR3aa: CASRRPGQAYEQYF
abundance: .; j_gene: TRBJ2-1; v_gene: TRBV27; d_gene: TRBD1; CDR3nt: TGTGCCAGCAGTACCGTCCGGGACAGCCGGGGGCAGTTCTTC; CDR3aa: CASSTVRDSRGQFF
abundance: .; j_gene: TRBJ1-2; v_gene: TRBV28; d_gene: .; CDR3nt: TGTGCCAGCAGTTTACGTCCCTCATCTCGTGTCGGCTACACCTTC; CDR3aa: CASSLRPSSRVGYTF
abundance: .; j_gene: TRBJ1-3; v_gene: TRBV18; d_gene: TRBD1; CDR3nt: TGTGCCAGCTCACCAGCCCCCTCCGGGACAGGCGCTCAGGGAAACACCATATATTTT; CDR3aa: CASSPAPSGTGAQGNTIYF
abundance: .; j_gene: TRBJ2-7; v_gene: TRBV2; d_gene: .; CDR3nt: TGTGCCAGCAGGGTCGGCGGGGACTACGAGCAGTACTTC; CDR3aa: CASRVGGDYEQYF
abundance: once; j_gene: TRBJ1-2; v_gene: TRBV6-4; d_gene: TRBD1; CDR3nt: TGTGCCAGCAGTGCAGACAGGGGTGGTGGCTACACCTTC; CDR3aa: CASSADRGGGYTF
abundance: .; j_gene: TRBJ1-2; v_gene: TRBV27; d_gene: .; CDR3nt: TGTGCCAGCAGCTTCCTGGCATCTAACTATGGCTACACCTTC; CDR3aa: CASSFLASNYGYTF
abundance: .; j_gene: TRBJ1-3; v_gene: TRBV5-1; d_gene: TRBD1; CDR3nt: TGCGCCAGCAGCTACCTCCTCGGACAGGAGGAGGGAAACACCATATATTTT; CDR3aa: CASSYLLGQEEGNTIYF
abundance: few; j_gene: TRBJ2-1; v_gene: TRBV28; d_gene: .; CDR3nt: TGTGCCAGCAGTTCTCTCGGATACAATGAGCAGTTCTTC; CDR3aa: CASSSLGYNEQFF
abundance: once; j_gene: TRBJ2-2; v_gene: TRBV11-3; d_gene: TRBD2; CDR3nt: TGTGCCAGCAGCTCCTGGACTAGCGGAACGAACACCGGGGAGCTGTTTTTT; CDR3aa: CASSSWTSGTNTGELFF
abundance: few; j_gene: TRBJ2-7; v_gene: TRBV6-1; d_gene: .; CDR3nt: TGTGCCAGCAGTGAAAGTATGCTCGGGAACGAGCAGTACTTC; CDR3aa: CASSESMLGNEQYF
abundance: .; j_gene: TRBJ2-3; v_gene: TRBV6-5; d_gene: TRBD2; CDR3nt: TGTGCCAGCAGTTACATCACTAGCGGAGGAGGAGATACGCAGTATTTT; CDR3aa: CASSYITSGGGDTQYF
abundance: .; j_gene: TRBJ2-3; v_gene: TRBV9; d_gene: TRBD2; CDR3nt: TGTGCCAGCAGCGCGACCCCACAACTAGCGGGAGGAGATACGCAGTATTTT; CDR3aa: CASSATPQLAGGDTQYF
abundance: .; j_gene: TRBJ2-2; v_gene: TRBV6-5; d_gene: .; CDR3nt: TGTGCCAGCAGCGCGTCCTTACTAGGGCCCGGGGAGCTGTTTTTT; CDR3aa: CASSASLLGPGELFF
abundance: few; j_gene: TRBJ1-2; v_gene: TRBV6-1; d_gene: .; CDR3nt: TGTGCCAGCAAGGGCGGGGGGCTATATGGCTACACCTTC; CDR3aa: CASKGGGLYGYTF
abundance: .; j_gene: TRBJ2-7; v_gene: TRBV5-1; d_gene: TRBD1; CDR3nt: TGCGCCAGCAGCTTGGCCCCGACAGGGATATCCTACGAGCAGTACTTC; CDR3aa: CASSLAPTGISYEQYF
abundance: .; j_gene: TRBJ1-3; v_gene: TRBV9; d_gene: TRBD1; CDR3nt: TGTGCCAGCAGCGTGGCCGGACAGGGCCGCTCTGGAAACACCATATATTTT; CDR3aa: CASSVAGQGRSGNTIYF
abundance: .; j_gene: TRBJ1-1; v_gene: TRBV19; d_gene: .; CDR3nt: TGTGCCAGTAGTATCCAGGGCGCTGAAGCTTTCTTT; CDR3aa: CASSIQGAEAFF
abundance: .; j_gene: TRBJ2-1; v_gene: TRBV7-2; d_gene: .; CDR3nt: TGTGCCAGCAGCCCCGCCCGCCGGTCCTACAATGAGCAGTTCTTC; CDR3aa: CASSPARRSYNEQFF
abundance: .; j_gene: TRBJ2-1; v_gene: TRBV5-4; d_gene: .; CDR3nt: TGTGCCAGCAGCTTTTCTCGGGAGAATGAGCAGTTCTTC; CDR3aa: CASSFSRENEQFF
abundance: .; j_gene: TRBJ1-1; v_gene: TRBV28; d_gene: .; CDR3nt: TGTGCCAGCACCCAGACGGTAGGAATGAACACTGAAGCTTTCTTT; CDR3aa: CASTQTVGMNTEAFF
abundance: .; j_gene: TRBJ2-3; v_gene: TRBV7-8; d_gene: .; CDR3nt: TGTGCCAGCAGCTCTACCGGGGCCTACACAGATACGCAGTATTTT; CDR3aa: CASSSTGAYTDTQYF
abundance: many; j_gene: TRBJ2-1; v_gene: TRBV7-2; d_gene: .; CDR3nt: TGTGCCAGCAGCATTGGGACTTCCTCCTACAATGAGCAGTTCTTC; CDR3aa: CASSIGTSSYNEQFF
abundance: .; j_gene: TRBJ2-3; v_gene: TRBV18; d_gene: .; CDR3nt: TGTGCCAGCTCACCACCGGCGGGCCTAAATGACGATACGCAGTATTTT; CDR3aa: CASSPPAGLNDDTQYF
abundance: .; j_gene: TRBJ1-2; v_gene: TRBV5-1; d_gene: .; CDR3nt: TGCGCCAGCTGGATCCCGGACCGACCCACCTTAGGCTACACCTTC; CDR3aa: CASWIPDRPTLGYTF
abundance: .; j_gene: TRBJ1-2; v_gene: TRBV5-4; d_gene: TRBD1; CDR3nt: TGTGCCAGCAGCAGCCGAGGACAGGGCTTTGCTGGCTACACCTTC; CDR3aa: CASSSRGQGFAGYTF
abundance: few; j_gene: TRBJ2-7; v_gene: TRBV1; d_gene: .; CDR3nt: TGCACCAGCAGCCCCCGGGACTACGAGCAGTACTTC; CDR3aa: CTSSPRDYEQYF
abundance: .; j_gene: TRBJ2-3; v_gene: TRBV11-2; d_gene: .; CDR3nt: TGTGCCAGCAGCTTGAGGGTAGGCCCAGATACGCAGTATTTT; CDR3aa: CASSLRVGPDTQYF
abundance: .; j_gene: TRBJ2-3; v_gene: TRBV6-1; d_gene: .; CDR3nt: TGTGCCAGCAGTGACACAGGGCGTCTCTTCACAGATACGCAGTATTTT; CDR3aa: CASSDTGRLFTDTQYF
abundance: .; j_gene: TRBJ2-5; v_gene: TRBV4-1; d_gene: .; CDR3nt: TGCGCCAGCAGCCAAGATCCGGCGGGGAGCCTACAAGAGACCCAGTACTTC; CDR3aa: CASSQDPAGSLQETQYF
abundance: .; j_gene: TRBJ2-5; v_gene: TRBV7-3; d_gene: TRBD2; CDR3nt: TGTGCCAGCAGCTTAACGGCGGGAGTACGAGAGACCCAGTACTTC; CDR3aa: CASSLTAGVRETQYF
abundance: few; j_gene: TRBJ2-5; v_gene: TRBV5-1; d_gene: TRBD1; CDR3nt: TGCGCCAGCACCACAGGGGGCAAATTACAAGAGACCCAGTACTTC; CDR3aa: CASTTGGKLQETQYF